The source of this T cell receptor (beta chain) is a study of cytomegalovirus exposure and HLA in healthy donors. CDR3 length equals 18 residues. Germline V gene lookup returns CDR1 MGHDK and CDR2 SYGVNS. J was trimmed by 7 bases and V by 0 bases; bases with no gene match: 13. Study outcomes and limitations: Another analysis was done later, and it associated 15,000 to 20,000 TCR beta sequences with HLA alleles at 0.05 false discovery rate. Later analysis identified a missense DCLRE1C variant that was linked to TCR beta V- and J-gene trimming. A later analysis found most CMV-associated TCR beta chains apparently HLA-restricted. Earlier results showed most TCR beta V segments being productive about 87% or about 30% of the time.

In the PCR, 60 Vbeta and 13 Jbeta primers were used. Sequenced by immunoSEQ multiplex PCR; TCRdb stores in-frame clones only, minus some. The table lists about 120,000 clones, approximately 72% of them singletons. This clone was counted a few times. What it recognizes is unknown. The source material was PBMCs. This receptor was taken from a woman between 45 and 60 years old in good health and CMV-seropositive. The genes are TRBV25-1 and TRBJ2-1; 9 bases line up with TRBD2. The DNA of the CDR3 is TGTGCCAGCAGTGAATATCCCTTAGCGGGAGTGGAAGGGAATGAGCAGTTCTTC. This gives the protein CASSEYPLAGVEGNEQFF. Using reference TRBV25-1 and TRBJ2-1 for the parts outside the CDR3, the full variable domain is EADIYQTPRYLVIGTGKKITLECSQTMGHDKMYWYQQDPGMELHLIHYSYGVNSTEKGDLSSESTVSRIRTEHFPLTLESARPSHTSQYLCASSEYPLAGVEGNEQFFGPGTRLTVL.